Presented here are 8 T cell receptor beta chains from one specimen sequenced in a study of blood T cells in healthy people across ages. The authors ran a second PCR of roughly 6 to 12 cycles using a sample-barcoded 5' primer and a J-beta primer mix. TCRdb reprocessed the 5' RACE reads via MiXCR and lists one record per CDR3 protein. This table has fewer than 2,000,000 distinct CDR3 sequences, 30% to 35% appearing once. The specimen sequenced was blood. These receptors all come from a woman aged 30 to 39 in good health.

In regard to this clonotype: This may come from a read error, since a much larger clone is one base off. This sequence joins TRBV6-2 or TRBV6-3 and TRBJ2-5; TRBD2 matches at 15 bases. The germline V gene has CDR1 MNHEY and CDR2 SVGEGT. The CDR3 is 15 amino acids. CDR3 in amino acids: CVSSTGLAGGETQYF. CDR3 coding DNA: TGTGTCAGCAGTACGGGACTAGCGGGAGGCGAGACCCAGTACTTC.

The chain uses TRBV6-8 and TRBJ1-2; D not resolved. The V and J ends lost 10 bases and 0 bases respectively, with 9 bases between them. The CDR3 totals 12 residues. CDR1 and CDR2 from the germline V gene are MNHGY and SAAAGT. CDR3 nucleotide sequence: TGTGCCATCCCCCCGCCTAACTATGGCTACACCTTC. Translating it yields CAIPPPNYGYTF.

In its sample, this clonotype was seen a few times. The rearrangement joins TRBV20-1 to TRBJ2-7; TRBD2 matches at 7 bases. Germline V gene data show CDR1 as DFQATT and CDR2 as SNEGSKA (reference sequence). V shed 2 bases, J shed 0 bases, and the junction held 7 bases outside the gene matches. This CDR3 is 15 amino acids long. The CDR3 DNA follows: TGCAGTGCTAGACCCCTTGGGGGGGTCTCCTACGAGCAGTACTTC. This gives the protein CSARPLGGVSYEQYF.

The sample holds many counts of this clonotype. The rearrangement uses TRBV20-1 and TRBJ1-2; possibly TRBD1 for D (5 bases). Looked up from germline, CDR1 is DFQATT and CDR2 is SNEGSKA (reference sequence). With 0 bases removed from V and 8 bases from J, the gap between germline ends came to 16 bases. The length of the CDR3 is 14 residues. Here the CDR3 reads CSARDRRGRSGYTF. In DNA form, the CDR3 reads TGCAGTGCTAGAGATCGTAGGGGACGATCCGGCTACACCTTC.

In this sample, this clonotype turned up a few times. CDR3 DNA sequence: TGTGCCAGCAGCTTAGCGAGGGGACAGGGGTCCTACGAGCAGTACTTC. Amino acids: CASSLARGQGSYEQYF. The chain has TRBV7-9 and TRBJ2-7; the match to TRBD1 covers 10 bases. This CDR3 contains 16 residues. Germline V CDR1 and CDR2: SEHNR, FQNEAQ (reference sequence). Trimming took 0 bases from V and 1 from J; bases not matched to a gene: 3.

The chain combines TRBV10-3 with TRBJ2-3; D remains unclear. CDR3 size: 13 residues. Germline values: CDR1 ENHRY, CDR2 SYGVKD. The germline V and J ends were trimmed by 6 bases and 6 bases, with 13 bases remaining between them. CDR3 sequence (DNA): TGTGCCATCAGGCCAGAACTCCCCGATACGCAGTATTTT. Its protein is CAIRPELPDTQYF.

Ten or more counts support this clonotype. V gene TRBV7-9 combines with J gene TRBJ2-7, with TRBD1 matching 8 bases. From germline, CDR1 is SEHNR and CDR2 FQNEAQ (reference sequence). Trimming at V came to 7 bases and at J to 1 base, leaving 3 bases not matched to a gene. The CDR3 totals 13 residues. CDR3 residues: CASKGTGSYEQYF. In nucleotides, the CDR3 is TGTGCCAGCAAAGGGACAGGTTCCTACGAGCAGTACTTC. Variable domain in full (rest from reference TRBV7-9 and TRBJ2-7): DTGVSQNPRHKITKRGQNVTFRCDPISEHNRLYWYRQTLGQGPEFLTYFQNEAQLEKSRLLSDRFSAERPKGSFSTLEIQRTEQGDSAMYLCASKGTGSYEQYFGPGTRLTVT.

This clonotype occurred many times. The rearrangement links TRBV4-1 to TRBJ2-5, with D possibly matching TRBD2 (6 bases). The CDR3 has 14 amino acids. Trimming took off 1 base at V and 4 bases at J, with 10 bases between the two ends. Germline CDR1 reads MGHRA; CDR2 reads YSYEKL. CDR3 protein: CASSQVAVVETQYF. In DNA, the CDR3 is TGCGCCAGCAGCCAAGTAGCGGTAGTAGAGACCCAGTACTTC.